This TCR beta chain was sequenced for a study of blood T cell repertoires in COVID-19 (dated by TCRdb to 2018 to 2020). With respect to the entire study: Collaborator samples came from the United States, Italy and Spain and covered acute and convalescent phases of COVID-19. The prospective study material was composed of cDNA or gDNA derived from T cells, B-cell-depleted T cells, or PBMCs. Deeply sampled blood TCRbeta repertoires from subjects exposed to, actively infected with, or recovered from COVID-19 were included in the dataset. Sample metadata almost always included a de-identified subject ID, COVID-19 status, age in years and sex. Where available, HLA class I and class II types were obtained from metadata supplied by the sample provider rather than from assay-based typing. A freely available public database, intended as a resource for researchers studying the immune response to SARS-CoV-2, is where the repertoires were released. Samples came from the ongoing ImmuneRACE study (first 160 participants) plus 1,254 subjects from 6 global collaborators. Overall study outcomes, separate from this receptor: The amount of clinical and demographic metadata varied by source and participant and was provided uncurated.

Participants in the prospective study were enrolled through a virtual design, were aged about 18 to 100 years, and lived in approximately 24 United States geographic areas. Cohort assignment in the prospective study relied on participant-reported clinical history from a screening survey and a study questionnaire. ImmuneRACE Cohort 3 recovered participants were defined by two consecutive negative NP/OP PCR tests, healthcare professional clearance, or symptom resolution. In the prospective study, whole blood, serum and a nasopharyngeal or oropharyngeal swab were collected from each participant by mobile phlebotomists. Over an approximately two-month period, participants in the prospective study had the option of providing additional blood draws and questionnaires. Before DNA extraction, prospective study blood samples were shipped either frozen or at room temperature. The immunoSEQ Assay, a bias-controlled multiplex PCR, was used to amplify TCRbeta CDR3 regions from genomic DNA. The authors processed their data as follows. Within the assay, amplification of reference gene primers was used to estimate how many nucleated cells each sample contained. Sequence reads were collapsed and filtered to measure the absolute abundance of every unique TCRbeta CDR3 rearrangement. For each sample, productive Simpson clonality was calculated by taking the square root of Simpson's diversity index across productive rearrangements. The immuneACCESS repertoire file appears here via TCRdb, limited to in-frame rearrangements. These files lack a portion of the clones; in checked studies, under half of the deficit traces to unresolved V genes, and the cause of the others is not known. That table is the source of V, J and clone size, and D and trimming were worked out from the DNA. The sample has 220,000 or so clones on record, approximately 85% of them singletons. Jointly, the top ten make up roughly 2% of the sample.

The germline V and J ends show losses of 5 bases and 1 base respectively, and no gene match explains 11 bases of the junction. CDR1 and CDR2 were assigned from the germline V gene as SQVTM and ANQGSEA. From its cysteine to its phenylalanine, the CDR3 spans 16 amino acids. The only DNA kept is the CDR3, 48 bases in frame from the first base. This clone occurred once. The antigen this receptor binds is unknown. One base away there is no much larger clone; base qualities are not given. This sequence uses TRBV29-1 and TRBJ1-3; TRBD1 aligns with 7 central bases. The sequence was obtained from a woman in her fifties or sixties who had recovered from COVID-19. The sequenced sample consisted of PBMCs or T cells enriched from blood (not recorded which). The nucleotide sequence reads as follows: TGCAGCGTTATGTATAGAGGGGGCGCGTCTGGAAACACCATATATTTT. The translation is CSVMYRGGASGNTIYF.